These 10 T cell receptor beta chains share one sample of origin, sequenced in a study of blood T cell repertoires in COVID-19. Assay used: immunoSEQ multiplex PCR; TCRdb lists only in-frame clones, some missing. This sample has approximately 97,000 clones, with around nine tenths found just once. The sequencing sample was made of peripheral blood. These receptors all stem from a woman older than 75 with acute or convalescent COVID-19.

This clone occurred once. The DNA of the CDR3 is TGCGCCAGCAGCCTCCCACCTAGCGGGGGGGCCAACGAGCAGTACTTC. This sequence encodes CASSLPPSGGANEQYF. The rearrangement joins TRBV5-1 to TRBJ2-7, with TRBD2 matching over 12 bases. Germline V gene data show CDR1 as SGHRS and CDR2 as YFSETQ. V was clipped by 4 bases and J by 5 bases; unmatched bases: 10. The CDR3 sequence is 16 residues long.

A single count supports this clone. The genes are TRBV19 and TRBJ2-1, with TRBD2 identical over 11 bases. The CDR3 spans 17 residues. The trim removed 3 bases at V and 7 bases at J, leaving 11 bases unmatched. The germline V gene has CDR1 LNHDA and CDR2 SQIVND (reference sequence). Here the CDR3 reads CASSMYSGGAERNEQFF. The CDR3 nucleotides are TGTGCCAGTAGTATGTATAGCGGGGGGGCAGAGCGAAATGAGCAGTTCTTC.

The CDR3 reads CASRREGTEAFF. CDR3 DNA: TGTGCCAGCAGGAGGGAGGGCACTGAAGCTTTCTTT. The V call is TRBV3-1 (or the pseudogene TRBV3-2), the J call TRBJ1-1; no definite D call. CDR3 length: 12 amino acids. Trimming removed 6 bases at V and 4 bases at J, with 9 bases between. From germline, CDR1 is LGHDT and CDR2 YNNKEL (reference sequence).

V and J are TRBV2 and TRBJ1-2; D perhaps matches TRBD1 (5 bases). The V end lost 4 bases, the J end lost 4 bases, and 10 bases lay between the germline ends. This CDR3 comprises 13 residues. Germline V gene sequence: CDR1 SNHLY, CDR2 FYNNEI. The CDR3, as DNA: TGTGCCAGCAGTGCGGACACCTTCTATGGCTACACCTTC. It codes for CASSADTFYGYTF.

The gene calls are TRBV10-3 and TRBJ2-3; 11 bases map to TRBD1. The CDR3 consists of 15 residues. After removal of 6 bases from V and 5 bases from J, the junction contained 7 bases not matched to a gene. Germline CDR1 reads ENHRY; CDR2 reads SYGVKD. CDR3 DNA sequence: TGTGCCATCAGGGAGGACAGGGGGCTTGGAGATACGCAGTATTTT. This gives the protein CAIREDRGLGDTQYF.

V usage is TRBV5-4 and J usage is TRBJ1-2, with no clear D. CDR3 length: 13 residues. V was shortened by 5 bases and J by 2 bases, with 10 bases between the two germline ends. Germline lookup yields CDR1 SGHNT and CDR2 YYREEE (reference sequence). The CDR3 loop is CASSYGRNYGYTF. The DNA for the CDR3 is TGTGCCAGCAGTTATGGCCGCAACTATGGCTACACCTTC. The full variable domain, its missing parts supplied by reference TRBV5-4 and TRBJ1-2, is ETGVTQSPTHLIKTRGQQVTLRCSSQSGHNTVSWYQQALGQGPQFIFQYYREEENGRGNFPPRFSGLQFPNYSSELNVNALELDDSALYLCASSYGRNYGYTFGSGTRLTVV.

The rearrangement links TRBV28 to TRBJ1-5; 10 bases match TRBD1. Trimming at V came to 4 bases and at J to 3 bases, leaving 3 bases not matched to a gene. Germline CDR1 is MDHEN and CDR2 is SYDVKM. This CDR3 has 15 amino acids. CDR3 protein: CASSSTGGINQPQHF. The CDR3, as DNA: TGTGCCAGCAGTTCGACAGGGGGCATCAATCAGCCCCAGCATTTT.

In DNA, the CDR3 is TGTGCCAGCTCACCAAGAACCGGGACAGGCCAAAACATTCAGTACTTC. Translating gives CASSPRTGTGQNIQYF. The V gene is TRBV18, the J gene TRBJ2-4; 8 bases align to TRBD1. Germline V gene sequence: CDR1 KGHSH, CDR2 LQKENI. The CDR3 length is 16 residues. The V segment lost 2 bases and the J segment 5 bases; nucleotides outside the gene matches: 8.

This clone occurred once. The chain carries TRBV19 and TRBJ1-5; TRBD1 agrees at 10 bases. From germline, CDR1 is LNHDA and CDR2 SQIVND (reference sequence). The CDR3 covers 14 residues. V was pared by 6 bases and J by 2 bases, with 1 base of the junction left unmatched. CDR3 region: CASSGTGGNQPQHF. Written as DNA, the CDR3 is TGTGCCAGTAGCGGGACAGGGGGCAATCAGCCCCAGCATTTT. The full variable domain, rest sourced from reference TRBV19 and TRBJ1-5, is DGGITQSPKYLFRKEGQNVTLSCEQNLNHDAMYWYRQDPGQGLRLIYYSQIVNDFQKGDIAEGYSVSREKKESFPLTVTSAQKNPTAFYLCASSGTGGNQPQHFGDGTRLSIL.

The table lists this clone with a count of one. The DNA for the CDR3 is TGTGCCAGCAGCTTAGCGCTTGGCAGGGGCTATGGCTACACCTTC. This codes for CASSLALGRGYGYTF. The chain combines TRBV7-9 with TRBJ1-2; D perhaps matches TRBD1 (6 bases). Trimming took 0 bases from V and 4 from J, leaving 12 bases between them. Germline assignment: CDR1 SEHNR and CDR2 FQNEAQ (reference sequence). The CDR3 runs to 15 residues.